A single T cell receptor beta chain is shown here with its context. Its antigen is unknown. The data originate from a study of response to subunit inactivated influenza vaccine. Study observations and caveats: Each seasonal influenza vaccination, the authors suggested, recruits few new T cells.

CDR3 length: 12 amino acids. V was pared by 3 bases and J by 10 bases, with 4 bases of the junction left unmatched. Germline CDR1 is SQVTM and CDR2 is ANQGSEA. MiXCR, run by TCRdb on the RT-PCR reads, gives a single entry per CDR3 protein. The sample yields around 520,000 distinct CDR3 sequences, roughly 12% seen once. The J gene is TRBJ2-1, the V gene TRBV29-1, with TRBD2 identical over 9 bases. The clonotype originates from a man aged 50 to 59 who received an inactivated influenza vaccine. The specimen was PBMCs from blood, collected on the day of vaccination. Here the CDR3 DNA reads TGCAGCGTTGAGCGGGAGGGTCGGGAGCAGTTCTTC. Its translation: CSVEREGREQFF.